The rows below give T cell receptor beta chains drawn from one sample of a study of shared clonotypes between healthy human individuals. Profiling relied on immunoSEQ multiplex PCR, and the TCRdb table lists in-frame clones only, not all of them. In the table there are over a million clones, roughly 74% of which are singletons. Source material: memory CD4+ T cells from PBMCs. These receptors came from a man younger than 30 in good health. Some clones in this sample may be carry-over from other donors' samples. CDR3s include the opening cysteine and the closing phenylalanine or tryptophan. The D gene is left open where the match is weak. Size values are once, few and many counts, or a class for expanded clones, and some rows have none.

cdr3_nt: TGCGCCAGCAGAAGGGGACTAGGGCGAGACATTCAGTACTTC
cdr3_aa: CASRRGLGRDIQYF
clone_size: few
v_call: TRBV10-2
j_call: TRBJ2-4
d_call: TRBD2

cdr3_nt: TGTGCCAGCAGTGCGCTGGGAGGTGGCTACACCTTC
cdr3_aa: CASSALGGGYTF
clone_size: .
v_call: TRBV2
j_call: TRBJ1-2
d_call: .

cdr3_nt: TGCGCCAGCAGCTTGGAGGGGGCTAATGAAAAACTGTTTTTT
cdr3_aa: CASSLEGANEKLFF
clone_size: few
v_call: TRBV5-1
j_call: TRBJ1-4
d_call: .

cdr3_nt: TGTGCCAGCAGCTTCGGACTAGCGGGAGGGACAGATACGCAGTATTTT
cdr3_aa: CASSFGLAGGTDTQYF
clone_size: .
v_call: TRBV5-6
j_call: TRBJ2-3
d_call: TRBD2

cdr3_nt: TGTGCCAGCAGCTTCCTCGGGACTAGCGGGAGAGGAGTGGCAGAGACCCAGTACTTC
cdr3_aa: CASSFLGTSGRGVAETQYF
clone_size: .
v_call: TRBV7-9
j_call: TRBJ2-5
d_call: TRBD2

cdr3_nt: TGTGCCAGCAGCCAAGATCTTTACGAGCAGTACTTC
cdr3_aa: CASSQDLYEQYF
clone_size: .
v_call: TRBV14
j_call: TRBJ2-7
d_call: .

cdr3_nt: TGTGCCGCGGCTCTTAGGACAGGGAAGAAAGATACGCAGTATTTT
cdr3_aa: CAAALRTGKKDTQYF
clone_size: .
v_call: TRBV4-2
j_call: TRBJ2-3
d_call: TRBD1

cdr3_nt: TGTGCCAGCAGCTTAGTGATGCGGGAGGCTCCGTACGAGCAGTACTTC
cdr3_aa: CASSLVMREAPYEQYF
clone_size: .
v_call: TRBV11-3
j_call: TRBJ2-7
d_call: TRBD2

cdr3_nt: TGTGCCAGTAGTCCCAGGGGGGGGAACACTGAAGCTTTCTTT
cdr3_aa: CASSPRGGNTEAFF
clone_size: .
v_call: TRBV19
j_call: TRBJ1-1
d_call: TRBD1

cdr3_nt: TGTGCCAGCAGTCCCCGGACTAGCACAGATACGCAGTATTTT
cdr3_aa: CASSPRTSTDTQYF
clone_size: .
v_call: TRBV6-4
j_call: TRBJ2-3
d_call: .

cdr3_nt: TGTGCCAGCAGTTACCCCCCGACAGGGGCTAGCTACGAGCGGTACTTC
cdr3_aa: CASSYPPTGASYERYF
clone_size: .
v_call: TRBV6-6
j_call: TRBJ2-7
d_call: TRBD1

cdr3_nt: TGTGCCAGCAGTGACCCAACTTTACCAGGGGTACCCAATCAGCCCCAGCATTTT
cdr3_aa: CASSDPTLPGVPNQPQHF
clone_size: .
v_call: TRBV6-4
j_call: TRBJ1-5
d_call: .

cdr3_nt: TGTGCCAGCAGTTCTCCGGGACGGGAGATCTCCTACGAGCAGTACTTC
cdr3_aa: CASSSPGREISYEQYF
clone_size: .
v_call: TRBV28
j_call: TRBJ2-7
d_call: .

cdr3_nt: TGTGCCAGCAGCCCAGGGGGCCCGGTCAAAGATACGCAGTATTTT
cdr3_aa: CASSPGGPVKDTQYF
clone_size: .
v_call: TRBV6-6
j_call: TRBJ2-3
d_call: TRBD1

cdr3_nt: TGTGCCAGCAGTTTGGATGCGAACACTGAAGCTTTCTTT
cdr3_aa: CASSLDANTEAFF
clone_size: .
v_call: TRBV28
j_call: TRBJ1-1
d_call: .

cdr3_nt: TGTGCCAGCAGCCCACCAGGACATCACTACACCTTC
cdr3_aa: CASSPPGHHYTF
clone_size: few
v_call: TRBV28
j_call: TRBJ1-2
d_call: .

cdr3_nt: TGTGCCAGCAGCCCGGGACAGGGGCTCGAAGCTTTCTTT
cdr3_aa: CASSPGQGLEAFF
clone_size: .
v_call: TRBV7-7
j_call: TRBJ1-1
d_call: TRBD1

cdr3_nt: TGTGCCAGCAGTGAAGGGGTGTTGGAGACCCAGTACTTC
cdr3_aa: CASSEGVLETQYF
clone_size: .
v_call: TRBV2
j_call: TRBJ2-5
d_call: .

cdr3_nt: TGTGCCAGCAGCCCCCTCCTCCATAGCACAGATACGCAGTATTTT
cdr3_aa: CASSPLLHSTDTQYF
clone_size: .
v_call: TRBV6-5
j_call: TRBJ2-3
d_call: .

cdr3_nt: TGCGCCAGCAGCTTGGGACAGGGGGCACTTAATGAAAAACTGTTTTTT
cdr3_aa: CASSLGQGALNEKLFF
clone_size: .
v_call: TRBV5-1
j_call: TRBJ1-4
d_call: TRBD1

cdr3_nt: TGTGCCAGCACCGTTGACAGACCGCCAAATGAGCAGTTCTTC
cdr3_aa: CASTVDRPPNEQFF
clone_size: .
v_call: TRBV2
j_call: TRBJ2-1
d_call: .

cdr3_nt: TGTGCCAGTAGTGGGGTCGCAGGGGCGGGGACCCAGTACTTC
cdr3_aa: CASSGVAGAGTQYF
clone_size: few
v_call: TRBV19
j_call: TRBJ2-5
d_call: .

cdr3_nt: TGTGCCAGCAGCGTAGTTCCGGGAGGGACTGAAGCTTTCTTT
cdr3_aa: CASSVVPGGTEAFF
clone_size: once
v_call: TRBV9
j_call: TRBJ1-1
d_call: .

cdr3_nt: TGTGCCAGCTCACCAGAGGGGAGCAATCAGCCCCAGCATTTT
cdr3_aa: CASSPEGSNQPQHF
clone_size: .
v_call: TRBV18
j_call: TRBJ1-5
d_call: .

cdr3_nt: TGTGCCAGCAGCTTCGTACTCTCAGGGACAGATACGCAGTATTTT
cdr3_aa: CASSFVLSGTDTQYF
clone_size: .
v_call: TRBV7-9
j_call: TRBJ2-3
d_call: .